The rows below give T cell receptor beta chains drawn from one sample of a study of blood T cell repertoires in COVID-19. Generated by immunoSEQ multiplex PCR, the TCRdb table keeps only in-frame clones and is missing some. The sample consists of 130,000 to 150,000 clones, around 81% of them appearing once. Sequenced: peripheral blood. The receptors derive from a human donor in a cohort sampled during active COVID-19. Each CDR3 is given with its conserved first and last residue. Each record gives: D gene, J gene, V gene, clone size, CDR3 protein, CDR3 DNA. A D gene is named only where the DNA matches it firmly. Part of the rows lack a size; the others show once, few, many or a class for expanded clones.

d_gene: -
j_gene: TRBJ2-3
v_gene: TRBV4-3
abundance: -
CDR3aa: CASSQGQNTDTQYF
CDR3nt: TGCGCCAGCAGCCAAGGACAGAACACAGATACGCAGTATTTT

d_gene: TRBD2
j_gene: TRBJ2-7
v_gene: TRBV27
abundance: once
CDR3aa: CASSLYSGQPSYEQYF
CDR3nt: TGTGCCAGCAGTTTGTATAGCGGGCAACCCTCCTACGAGCAGTACTTC

d_gene: TRBD2
j_gene: TRBJ2-4
v_gene: TRBV30
abundance: -
CDR3aa: CAWTSGRAGAKNIQYF
CDR3nt: TGTGCCTGGACTAGCGGGAGGGCCGGGGCCAAAAACATTCAGTACTTC

d_gene: -
j_gene: TRBJ1-1
v_gene: TRBV12-3/TRBV12-4
abundance: -
CDR3aa: CASSLRDTEAFF
CDR3nt: TGTGCCAGCAGTTTGAGGGACACTGAAGCTTTCTTT

d_gene: -
j_gene: TRBJ2-7
v_gene: TRBV27
abundance: -
CDR3aa: CASRPPQGFYEQYF
CDR3nt: TGTGCCAGCCGTCCCCCACAGGGTTTCTACGAGCAGTACTTC

d_gene: TRBD1
j_gene: TRBJ1-1
v_gene: TRBV28
abundance: -
CDR3aa: CASSITGTGGSRGAFF
CDR3nt: TGTGCCAGCAGTATTACCGGGACAGGGGGCTCCCGTGGAGCTTTCTTT

d_gene: -
j_gene: TRBJ2-2
v_gene: TRBV6-5
abundance: few
CDR3aa: CASRGTQNTGELFF
CDR3nt: TGTGCCAGCAGGGGGACACAGAACACCGGGGAGCTGTTTTTT

d_gene: -
j_gene: TRBJ1-4
v_gene: TRBV10-3
abundance: -
CDR3aa: CAISGISGNEKLFF
CDR3nt: TGTGCCATCAGTGGTATTTCGGGTAATGAAAAACTGTTTTTT

d_gene: TRBD1
j_gene: TRBJ2-5
v_gene: TRBV4-1
abundance: -
CDR3aa: CASSQNRGQETQYF
CDR3nt: TGCGCCAGCAGCCAAAACAGGGGCCAAGAGACCCAGTACTTC

d_gene: -
j_gene: TRBJ2-7
v_gene: TRBV14
abundance: -
CDR3aa: CASSRRETHYYEQYF
CDR3nt: TGTGCCAGCAGCCGCCGGGAGACCCATTACTACGAGCAGTACTTC

d_gene: TRBD1
j_gene: TRBJ2-7
v_gene: TRBV6-5
abundance: -
CDR3aa: CASMLTGQVNYEQYF
CDR3nt: TGTGCCAGCATGCTTACGGGACAGGTCAACTACGAGCAGTACTTC

d_gene: TRBD2
j_gene: TRBJ2-7
v_gene: TRBV28
abundance: -
CDR3aa: CASRAGGDYYEQYF
CDR3nt: TGTGCCAGCCGGGCGGGGGGGGACTACTACGAGCAGTACTTC

d_gene: TRBD2
j_gene: TRBJ2-2
v_gene: TRBV7-2
abundance: -
CDR3aa: CASGRASGNTGELFF
CDR3nt: TGTGCCAGCGGGAGGGCTAGCGGCAACACCGGGGAGCTGTTTTTT

d_gene: TRBD1
j_gene: TRBJ2-7
v_gene: TRBV28
abundance: -
CDR3aa: CASSSGTGGYEQYF
CDR3nt: TGTGCCAGCAGCTCCGGGACAGGGGGCTACGAGCAGTACTTC

d_gene: -
j_gene: TRBJ2-7
v_gene: TRBV6-6
abundance: -
CDR3aa: CASSYVAGAHEQYF
CDR3nt: TGTGCCAGCAGTTACGTAGCAGGGGCCCACGAGCAGTACTTC

d_gene: TRBD1
j_gene: TRBJ2-3
v_gene: TRBV18
abundance: once
CDR3aa: CASSRRGQGDGLGADTQYF
CDR3nt: TGTGCCAGCTCACGAAGAGGACAGGGCGACGGATTGGGGGCAGATACGCAGTATTTT

d_gene: -
j_gene: TRBJ2-3
v_gene: TRBV5-6
abundance: few
CDR3aa: CASSLDREGDTQYF
CDR3nt: TGTGCCAGCAGCTTGGACAGGGAAGGGGATACGCAGTATTTT

d_gene: -
j_gene: TRBJ1-6
v_gene: TRBV2
abundance: -
CDR3aa: CASSGERDSPLHF
CDR3nt: TGTGCCAGCAGTGGGGAGAGGGATTCACCCCTCCACTTT

d_gene: TRBD1
j_gene: TRBJ1-4
v_gene: TRBV7-9
abundance: -
CDR3aa: CASSKGQATNEKLFF
CDR3nt: TGTGCCAGCAGCAAGGGACAGGCGACAAATGAAAAACTGTTTTTT

d_gene: -
j_gene: TRBJ2-5
v_gene: TRBV5-1
abundance: -
CDR3aa: CASSRSRGETQYF
CDR3nt: TGCGCCAGCAGCAGATCGCGAGGGGAGACCCAGTACTTC

d_gene: -
j_gene: TRBJ1-2
v_gene: TRBV7-2
abundance: -
CDR3aa: CASSLHQPRGSGYTF
CDR3nt: TGTGCCAGCAGCTTACACCAGCCCCGCGGGTCTGGCTACACCTTC

d_gene: TRBD1
j_gene: TRBJ1-2
v_gene: TRBV7-9
abundance: -
CDR3aa: CASSLVAGTGYGYTF
CDR3nt: TGTGCCAGCAGCTTAGTAGCCGGGACAGGATATGGCTACACCTTC

d_gene: -
j_gene: TRBJ2-3
v_gene: TRBV5-1
abundance: -
CDR3aa: CASSLAAASTDTQYF
CDR3nt: TGCGCCAGCAGCTTGGCAGCGGCTAGCACAGATACGCAGTATTTT

d_gene: TRBD2
j_gene: TRBJ2-7
v_gene: TRBV28
abundance: -
CDR3aa: CASRGLASDYEQYF
CDR3nt: TGTGCCAGCAGGGGACTAGCTTCGGACTACGAGCAGTACTTC

d_gene: TRBD1
j_gene: TRBJ2-7
v_gene: TRBV7-6
abundance: -
CDR3aa: CASSWSRDSSYEQYF
CDR3nt: TGTGCCAGCAGCTGGAGTAGGGACAGCTCCTACGAGCAGTACTTC

d_gene: TRBD2
j_gene: TRBJ2-1
v_gene: TRBV3-1/TRBV3-2
abundance: -
CDR3aa: CASSLRLAGANEQFF
CDR3nt: TGTGCCAGCAGCCTCCGACTAGCGGGAGCGAATGAGCAGTTCTTC

d_gene: -
j_gene: TRBJ1-1
v_gene: TRBV18
abundance: -
CDR3aa: CASSPRIEGGNTEAFF
CDR3nt: TGTGCCAGCTCACCCCGTATAGAAGGGGGAAACACTGAAGCTTTCTTT

d_gene: -
j_gene: TRBJ1-5
v_gene: TRBV7-9
abundance: -
CDR3aa: CASSLKGDQPQHF
CDR3nt: TGTGCCAGCAGCTTAAAAGGGGATCAGCCCCAGCATTTT

d_gene: TRBD2
j_gene: TRBJ2-5
v_gene: TRBV18
abundance: -
CDR3aa: CASSPGLAQETQYF
CDR3nt: TGTGCCAGCTCACCGGGACTAGCTCAAGAGACCCAGTACTTC

d_gene: -
j_gene: TRBJ1-2
v_gene: TRBV7-9
abundance: once
CDR3aa: CASSLDRDYGYTF
CDR3nt: TGTGCCAGCAGCTTAGACAGAGACTATGGCTACACCTTC

d_gene: TRBD2
j_gene: TRBJ2-3
v_gene: TRBV30
abundance: -
CDR3aa: CAWSVGLAGGADTQYF
CDR3nt: TGTGCCTGGAGTGTGGGACTAGCGGGAGGAGCAGATACGCAGTATTTT

d_gene: -
j_gene: TRBJ1-1
v_gene: TRBV11-3
abundance: -
CDR3aa: CASSRGGDVNTEAFF
CDR3nt: TGTGCCAGCAGCAGGGGCGGCGACGTGAACACTGAAGCTTTCTTT

d_gene: TRBD2
j_gene: TRBJ2-7
v_gene: TRBV6-6
abundance: -
CDR3aa: CASSSGTNYEQYF
CDR3nt: TGTGCCAGCAGTTCCGGGACTAACTACGAGCAGTACTTC

d_gene: TRBD1
j_gene: TRBJ2-3
v_gene: TRBV7-2
abundance: -
CDR3aa: CASSLGTGSTDTQYF
CDR3nt: TGTGCCAGCAGCTTGGGGACAGGGAGCACAGATACGCAGTATTTT

d_gene: -
j_gene: TRBJ1-6
v_gene: TRBV6-1
abundance: -
CDR3aa: CASRDPGKAGGGNSPLHF
CDR3nt: TGTGCCAGCCGTGACCCGGGGAAAGCGGGGGGCGGTAATTCACCCCTCCACTTT

d_gene: -
j_gene: TRBJ2-7
v_gene: TRBV6-2/TRBV6-3
abundance: -
CDR3aa: CASSYNYYEQYF
CDR3nt: TGTGCCAGCAGTTACAACTACTACGAGCAGTACTTC

d_gene: -
j_gene: TRBJ1-5
v_gene: TRBV28
abundance: -
CDR3aa: CASNIQGFFQPQHF
CDR3nt: TGTGCCAGTAACATACAGGGATTTTTTCAGCCCCAGCATTTT

d_gene: -
j_gene: TRBJ1-5
v_gene: TRBV6-6
abundance: -
CDR3aa: CASSYSGGWGNQPQHF
CDR3nt: TGTGCCAGCAGTTACTCTGGGGGCTGGGGCAATCAGCCCCAGCATTTT

d_gene: -
j_gene: TRBJ1-4
v_gene: TRBV15
abundance: -
CDR3aa: CATLPRGGDNEKLFF
CDR3nt: TGTGCCACCCTGCCCCGGGGGGGGGACAATGAAAAACTGTTTTTT

d_gene: TRBD1
j_gene: TRBJ2-7
v_gene: TRBV7-2
abundance: few
CDR3aa: CASSRDRGPYEQYF
CDR3nt: TGTGCCAGCAGCAGGGACAGGGGGCCCTACGAGCAGTACTTC

d_gene: -
j_gene: TRBJ2-7
v_gene: TRBV6-5
abundance: once
CDR3aa: CASGESPYEQYF
CDR3nt: TGTGCCAGCGGGGAGTCCCCCTACGAGCAGTACTTC